This entry lists 27 T cell receptor beta chains sequenced from one sample in a study of blood T cell repertoires in COVID-19 (dated by TCRdb to between 2020 and 2021). Library preparation employed the immunoSEQ multiplex PCR assay. Drawn from immuneACCESS, this table holds only the in-frame rearrangements with V and J called that TCRdb kept. Clones are partly lost; checked studies trace under half to an unresolved V gene and leave the rest unexplained. Within this sample are approximately 160,000 clones, with around 80% of them counted one time only. 3.6% of the sample belongs to the ten largest clones. The specimen was PBMCs or T cells enriched from blood (not recorded which). Source of these receptors: a woman aged 45-65 years in a cohort exposed to, infected with or recovered from COVID-19 (not recorded which).

The rearrangement joins TRBV6-1 to TRBJ1-6; no definite D call. The germline V gene has CDR1 MNHNS and CDR2 SASEGT. V was shortened by 5 bases and J by 6 bases, with 8 bases between the two germline ends. The CDR3 runs 13 residues. The CDR3 protein is CASSSQLNSPLHF. CDR3 nucleotide sequence: TGTGCCAGCAGTTCACAGCTTAATTCACCCCTCCACTTT.

V usage is TRBV27 and J usage is TRBJ2-5; D perhaps matches TRBD1 (5 bases). With 5 bases removed from V and 1 base from J, the gap between germline ends came to 11 bases. The CDR3 is 14 residues long. Germline-derived CDR1 and CDR2 are MNHEY and SMNVEV (reference sequence). This CDR3 is CASSPSDSQETQYF. Written as DNA, the CDR3 is TGTGCCAGCAGTCCCTCCGACAGCCAAGAGACCCAGTACTTC.

The rearrangement joins TRBV28 to TRBJ2-5; D unclear. Germline V CDR1 and CDR2: MDHEN, SYDVKM. The V end was cut by 5 bases, the J end by 4 bases, with 14 bases between. The CDR3 sequence is 14 residues long. The CDR3 loop reads CASSPGGMLETQYF. CDR3 bases: TGTGCCAGCAGTCCGGGTGGCATGCTAGAGACCCAGTACTTC.

The V call is TRBV4-2, the J call TRBJ2-5, with D tentatively TRBD1 (6 bases). V shed 2 bases and J shed 2 bases, with 15 bases lying between them. The CDR3 spans 16 residues. Germline CDR1 reads LGHNA; CDR2 reads YNFKEQ. DNA for the CDR3: TGTGCCAGCAGCCAATTCCAGGGGAGTCCTCAAGAGACCCAGTACTTC. Its translation: CASSQFQGSPQETQYF.

The chain links TRBV5-1 to TRBJ2-1; 13 nucleotides agree with TRBD2. The ends lost 9 bases at V and 6 bases at J; junction bases unmatched: 9. The length of the CDR3 is 15 residues. Germline lookup yields CDR1 SGHRS and CDR2 YFSETQ. CDR3 DNA sequence: TGCGCCACCAAACTACTAGCGGGGGGGGGCAATGAGCAGTTCTTC. Amino acids: CATKLLAGGGNEQFF. The full variable domain, completed using reference TRBV5-1 and TRBJ2-1, is KAGVTQTPRYLIKTRGQQVTLSCSPISGHRSVSWYQQTPGQGLQFLFEYFSETQRNKGNFPGRFSGRQFSNSRSEMNVSTLELGDSALYLCATKLLAGGGNEQFFGPGTRLTVL.

The rearrangement links TRBV7-8 to TRBJ2-3; 7 bases are shared with TRBD1. The CDR3 contains 16 residues. Germline V gene data show CDR1 as SGHVS and CDR2 as FQNEAQ. V trimming: 5 bases; J trimming: 0 bases; junction bases outside the gene matches: 8. In nucleotides, the CDR3 is TGTGCCAGCAGCCCCGGGACAGAACTAAGCACAGATACGCAGTATTTT. Translated: CASSPGTELSTDTQYF.

This chain uses TRBV3-1 (or the pseudogene TRBV3-2) with TRBJ2-5; 10 bases align to TRBD1. J lost 5 bases, V lost 4 bases, and 13 bases had no gene match. Germline loops: CDR1 LGHDT, CDR2 YNNKEL (reference sequence). The CDR3 is 17 residues long. The CDR3 DNA reads TGTGCCAGCAGCCTACGATCCGGGACAGGGGTTGGTGAGACCCAGTACTTC. Its protein is CASSLRSGTGVGETQYF.

The V and J genes are TRBV3-1 (or the pseudogene TRBV3-2) and TRBJ2-1; 7 nucleotides line up with TRBD2. Trimming cost V 4 bases and J 4 bases; bases outside gene matches: 10. Germline V lookup: CDR1 LGHDT, CDR2 YNNKEL (reference sequence). The CDR3 totals 16 residues. The CDR3 sequence: CASSPRGAGRYNEQFF. For the CDR3, the DNA is TGTGCCAGCAGCCCCCGGGGAGCGGGGAGGTACAATGAGCAGTTCTTC.

The V and J genes are TRBV10-1 and TRBJ2-1; the match to TRBD2 covers 8 bases. With V trimmed by 5 bases and J by 0 bases, 6 bases remained unmatched. This CDR3 comprises 16 residues. CDR1 WNHNN and CDR2 SYGVQD come from the germline V gene (reference sequence). The CDR3 region is CASSPSSGSSYNEQFF. Here the CDR3 DNA reads TGCGCCAGCAGTCCTTCCAGCGGGAGCTCCTACAATGAGCAGTTCTTC.

The genes are TRBV11-2 and TRBJ2-2; 15 positions agree with TRBD2. The CDR3 contains 19 residues. The germline V gene has CDR1 SGHAT and CDR2 FQNNGV. After removal of 5 bases from V and 5 bases from J, the junction contained 12 bases not matched to a gene. The CDR3 protein is CASSPGLAGGLVRTGELFF. The CDR3 nucleotides read TGTGCCAGCAGCCCCGGACTAGCGGGGGGGCTAGTAAGGACCGGGGAGCTGTTTTTT.

The V call is TRBV19, the J call TRBJ1-4; D ambiguous. Germline V gene lookup returns CDR1 LNHDA and CDR2 SQIVND (reference sequence). CDR3 length: 14 residues. Trimming took 4 bases from V and 5 from J, leaving 11 bases between them. CDR3 loop: CASSSGSTNEKLFF. CDR3 bases: TGTGCCAGTAGTAGCGGGAGCACAAATGAAAAACTGTTTTTT.

The J gene is TRBJ2-3, the V gene TRBV6-2 or TRBV6-3; 7 nucleotides match TRBD2. The CDR3 runs 17 residues. Germline-derived CDR1 and CDR2 are MNHEY and SVGEGT. Trimming at V came to 0 bases and at J to 2 bases, leaving 8 bases not matched to a gene. The CDR3 loop reads CASSYSVAGDYTDTQYF. CDR3 coding DNA: TGTGCCAGCAGTTACTCCGTAGCGGGCGACTACACAGATACGCAGTATTTT.

The CDR3 reads CASSLAREAEAFF. In nucleotides, the CDR3 is TGCGCCAGCAGCTTGGCTAGGGAGGCTGAAGCTTTCTTT. The chain has TRBV5-1 and TRBJ1-1; D ambiguous. The V end lost 0 bases, the J end lost 6 bases, and 9 bases lay between the germline ends. This CDR3 is built from 13 residues. Per the germline V gene, CDR1 is SGHRS and CDR2 is YFSETQ.

The chain combines TRBV28 with TRBJ2-1; 7 bases agree with TRBD1. This CDR3 spans 13 amino acids. Germline CDR1 and CDR2: MDHEN and SYDVKM. Trimming at V came to 8 bases and at J to 7 bases, leaving 8 bases not matched to a gene. The CDR3 spells CASAGRGYNEQFF. The CDR3 DNA follows: TGTGCCAGCGCAGGCAGGGGGTATAATGAGCAGTTCTTC.

The chain carries TRBV27 and TRBJ1-3; D gene ambiguous. Trimming left V 5 bases short and J 0 bases short, with 8 bases between. Germline CDR1 is MNHEY and CDR2 is SMNVEV (reference sequence). The CDR3 length is 14 residues. In DNA, the CDR3 is TGTGCCAGCAGTCCTGACATCTCTGGAAACACCATATATTTT. It translates to CASSPDISGNTIYF.

The rearrangement links TRBV27 to TRBJ2-5, with TRBD2 as a possible D gene (6 bases). This CDR3 region has 13 residues. CDR1 and CDR2 (germline): MNHEY, SMNVEV (reference sequence). Trimming removed 6 bases from V and 7 bases from J, with 15 bases in between. The CDR3 here is CASRDLNGGTQYF. The CDR3 nucleotides are TGTGCCAGCAGGGACCTAAACGGGGGGACCCAGTACTTC.

The chain uses TRBV24-1 and TRBJ1-2, with D tentatively TRBD1 (6 bases). The V and J ends lost 9 bases and 0 bases respectively, with 7 bases between them. CDR1 and CDR2 (germline): KGHDR, SFDVKD. The CDR3 totals 12 residues. CDR3 DNA: TGTGCCACCGGGGACACTAACTATGGCTACACCTTC. The encoded protein is CATGDTNYGYTF.

The J gene is TRBJ1-5, the V gene TRBV19; 8 bases map to TRBD1. Per the germline V gene, CDR1 is LNHDA and CDR2 is SQIVND (reference sequence). Trimming at V came to 5 bases and at J to 11 bases, leaving 5 bases not matched to a gene. The CDR3 runs to 12 residues. CDR3 loop: CASSPTDRAQHF. The CDR3 bases are TGTGCCAGTAGTCCCACGGACAGGGCCCAGCATTTT.

The table lists this clone with a count of one. The chain is built from TRBV7-9 and TRBJ1-3, with D hard to call. Germline V CDR1 and CDR2: SEHNR, FQNEAQ (reference sequence). This CDR3 has 12 residues. The ends were cut back, 5 bases at V and 8 bases at J, with 10 bases in the middle. In DNA form, the CDR3 reads TGTGCCAGCAGCCTAAGTTTAGACACCATATATTTT. Translated: CASSLSLDTIYF.

This clone turned up a few times. The CDR3 coding sequence is TGTGCCACCAGTGAGCTCCATGCAGAGGAAGAGACCCAGTACTTC. It yields the protein CATSELHAEEETQYF. This chain uses TRBV24-1 with TRBJ2-5; the D is unclear. The CDR3 length is 15 residues. The ends were cut back, 4 bases at V and 3 bases at J, with 14 bases in the middle. The germline gives CDR1 KGHDR, CDR2 SFDVKD.

The chain carries TRBV5-4 and TRBJ2-3, with D possibly TRBD1 on 6 matching bases. V was clipped by 4 bases and J by 6 bases, with 9 bases between them. The CDR3 is 12 residues long. The germline V gene has CDR1 SGHNT and CDR2 YYREEE (reference sequence). For the CDR3, the DNA is TGTGCCAGCAGCCCTGGACAGGATACGCAGTATTTT. Amino acid sequence: CASSPGQDTQYF.

The chain couples TRBV28 to TRBJ2-3; TRBD1 might be the D (5 bases). Between the trimmed V and J ends, which lost 8 bases and 3 bases, there was a span of 12 bases. This CDR3 has 13 amino acids. In germline, CDR1 is MDHEN, CDR2 SYDVKM. CDR3 sequence: CASGRDKTDTQYF. The CDR3 nucleotides read TGTGCCAGCGGCAGGGATAAAACAGATACGCAGTATTTT.

This clone has ten or more counts. V gene TRBV2 combines with J gene TRBJ2-7; TRBD1 matches at 7 bases. The CDR3 runs 13 residues. V lost 6 bases, J lost 4 bases, and 6 bases stayed unmatched. Germline assignment: CDR1 SNHLY and CDR2 FYNNEI. This CDR3 is CASRAGTAYEQYF. CDR3 nucleotide sequence: TGTGCCAGCAGGGCCGGGACAGCTTACGAGCAGTACTTC.

V gene TRBV10-3 combines with J gene TRBJ1-2, with TRBD1 matching 8 bases. Germline assignment: CDR1 ENHRY and CDR2 SYGVKD. The CDR3 length is 16 residues. V was clipped by 3 bases and J by 10 bases; unmatched bases: 16. CDR3 nucleotide sequence: TGTGCCATCAGTGATATAGGACAGGGCTTAACTTTAGACTACACCTTC. It specifies CAISDIGQGLTLDYTF.

The chain couples TRBV6-5 to TRBJ1-4; weak D call: TRBD1 (6 bases). The germline V gene has CDR1 MNHEY and CDR2 SVGAGI. This CDR3 contains 14 residues. Trimming removed 7 bases from V and 6 bases from J, with 15 bases in between. DNA of the CDR3: TGTGCCAGCACCCGGGACACTAGGGATGAAAAACTGTTTTTT. Residues: CASTRDTRDEKLFF.

This clone came up a few times. V usage is TRBV28 and J usage is TRBJ2-1; no definite D call. This CDR3 has 13 residues. Trimming shortened V by 7 bases and J by 9 bases, and 16 bases separated the two germline ends. Per germline, CDR1 MDHEN and CDR2 SYDVKM. In nucleotides, the CDR3 is TGTGCCAGCACCCTCCCCTCTATGAGTGAGCAGTTCTTC. Translation gives CASTLPSMSEQFF.

The CDR3 sequence: CASSLDFASTDTQYF. CDR3 coding DNA: TGTGCCAGCAGTCTTGACTTTGCTAGCACAGATACGCAGTATTTT. J is TRBJ2-3 and V is TRBV2; D gene unclear. The CDR3 sequence is 15 residues long. Germline CDR1 and CDR2: SNHLY and FYNNEI. Trimming took 5 bases from V and 0 from J, leaving 12 bases between them.